This T cell receptor (beta chain) was identified during a study of T-cell memory formation after mild COVID-19. Points from the study as a whole: Pre-infection memory harbored some responding clones, suggesting cross-reactive memory joined. CD4+ contracting clones lay mainly in CM and EM, CD8+ ones in EMRA. A balance of CD4 and CD8 characterized clones contracting day 15 to 85, whereas later expanders leaned CD4+. The SARS-CoV-2 specificity of second-wave clones reaching peak at day 37 remained unverified.

TCRdb itself ran the 5' RACE reads through MiXCR, one entry per CDR3 protein. The sample lists some 97,000 distinct CDR3 sequences, over 8.5% seen once, with about 40% in the top ten. Concerning this clonotype itself: Its cognate antigen is unknown.

This sequence originates from a man aged 18 to 29 who had mild COVID-19 (a few samples of this study predate the infection). Cell type and time point are not known. The sequencing input was PBMCs or a T cell subset sorted from them (not recorded which).

CDR3: CASSQFKGYEQYF. The CDR3 DNA is TGTGCCAGCAGCCAATTTAAGGGGTACGAGCAGTACTTC. The V call is TRBV3-1, the J call TRBJ2-7; D might be TRBD1 (5 bases). The CDR3 is 13 amino acids. CDR1 is LGHDT, CDR2 YNNKEL, per germline (reference sequence). V lost 2 bases to trimming and J lost 4 bases, with 9 bases between them.